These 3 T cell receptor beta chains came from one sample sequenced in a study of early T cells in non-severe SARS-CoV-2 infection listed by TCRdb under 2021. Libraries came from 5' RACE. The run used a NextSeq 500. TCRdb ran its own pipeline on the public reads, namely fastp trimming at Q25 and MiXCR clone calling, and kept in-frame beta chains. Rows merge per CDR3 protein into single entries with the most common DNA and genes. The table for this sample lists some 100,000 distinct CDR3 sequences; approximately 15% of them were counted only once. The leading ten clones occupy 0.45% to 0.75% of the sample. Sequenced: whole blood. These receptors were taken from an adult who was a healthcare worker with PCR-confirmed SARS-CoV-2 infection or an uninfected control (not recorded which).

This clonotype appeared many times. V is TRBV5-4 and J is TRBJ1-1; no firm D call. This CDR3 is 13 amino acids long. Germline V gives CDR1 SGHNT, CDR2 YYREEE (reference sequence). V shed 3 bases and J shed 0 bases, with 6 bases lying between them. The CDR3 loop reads CASSWHMNTEAFF. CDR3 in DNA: TGTGCCAGCAGCTGGCACATGAACACTGAAGCTTTCTTT.

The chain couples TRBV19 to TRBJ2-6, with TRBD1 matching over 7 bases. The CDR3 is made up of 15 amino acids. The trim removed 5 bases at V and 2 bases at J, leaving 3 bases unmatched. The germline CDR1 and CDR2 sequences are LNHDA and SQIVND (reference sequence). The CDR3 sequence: CASSPGQPGANVLTF. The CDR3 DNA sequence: TGTGCCAGTAGTCCGGGACAGCCTGGGGCCAACGTCCTGACTTTC.

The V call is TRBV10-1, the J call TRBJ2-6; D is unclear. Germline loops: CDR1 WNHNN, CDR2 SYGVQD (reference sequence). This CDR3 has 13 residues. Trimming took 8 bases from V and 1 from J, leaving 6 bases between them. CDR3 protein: CASQRSGANVLTF. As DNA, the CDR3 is TGCGCCAGCCAGAGGTCTGGGGCCAACGTCCTGACTTTC.